The 9 T cell receptor beta chains below were found in one sample sequenced in a study of early T cells in non-severe SARS-CoV-2 infection. TCRdb independently ran MiXCR on the 5' RACE reads; one entry per CDR3 protein. The repertoire has approximately 62,000 distinct CDR3 sequences, 12% of them found once; the top ten carry around 3.8%. The sample was whole blood. The receptors shown here come from an adult who was a healthcare worker with PCR-confirmed SARS-CoV-2 infection or an uninfected control (not recorded which).

This clonotype was recorded many times. As DNA, the CDR3 is TGTGCCAGCAGCTTAATGACTGGCTCCTACAATGAGCAGTTCTTC. This codes for CASSLMTGSYNEQFF. The genes are TRBV7-8 and TRBJ2-1; D ambiguous. V shed 2 bases and J shed 0 bases, with 8 bases lying between them. In germline, CDR1 is SGHVS, CDR2 FQNEAQ. The CDR3 has 15 amino acids.

This clonotype has a count of ten or more. The chain is built from TRBV3-1 and TRBJ2-2, with 8 positions matching TRBD1. The ends lost 3 bases at V and 3 bases at J; junction bases unmatched: 18. The CDR3 runs 20 residues. Germline V CDR1 and CDR2: LGHDT, YNNKEL (reference sequence). The CDR3, as DNA: TGTGCCAGCAGCCAGAGGGCTACAGGGGGTGCGAGGGTGTACACCGGGGAGCTGTTTTTT. Translated, it gives CASSQRATGGARVYTGELFF.

This clonotype was detected many times. This chain connects TRBV5-4 to TRBJ2-2; 9 bases are shared with TRBD1. This CDR3 is built from 18 residues. The V segment lost 0 bases and the J segment 6 bases; nucleotides outside the gene matches: 12. CDR1 is SGHNT and CDR2 is YYREEE in the germline V gene (reference sequence). This CDR3 is CASSLAGNRGLFSGELFF. The CDR3 coding sequence is TGTGCCAGCAGCTTGGCCGGCAACAGGGGGCTATTTTCCGGGGAGCTGTTTTTT. The full variable domain, rest sourced from reference TRBV5-4 and TRBJ2-2, is ETGVTQSPTHLIKTRGQQVTLRCSSQSGHNTVSWYQQALGQGPQFIFQYYREEENGRGNFPPRFSGLQFPNYSSELNVNALELDDSALYLCASSLAGNRGLFSGELFFGEGSRLTVL.

This clonotype has a handful of counts. This chain links TRBV19 with TRBJ2-5; D gene unclear. This CDR3 spans 13 amino acids. CDR1 and CDR2 (germline): LNHDA, SQIVND (reference sequence). Trimming stripped 5 bases from V and 2 bases from J, with 9 bases between. Written as DNA, the CDR3 is TGTGCCAGTAGTCAACAGATTCAAGAGACCCAGTACTTC. Protein: CASSQQIQETQYF.

In regard to this clonotype: Germline and junction disagree at one end, which may indicate a read error. This chain links TRBV28 with TRBJ2-4; D may be TRBD2 (6 bases). The CDR3 has 11 amino acids. From germline, CDR1 is MDHEN and CDR2 SYDVKM. CDR3 bases: TGTGCCAGCAGTTTGGAGGGGCGGTCGAGCTTC. The encoded protein is CASSLEGRSSF.

This clonotype has a count of ten or more. The chain joins TRBV15 to TRBJ1-4; D ambiguous. This CDR3 contains 15 residues. Per the germline V gene, CDR1 is LNHNV and CDR2 is YYDKDF (reference sequence). The germline V and J ends were trimmed by 6 bases and 0 bases, with 11 bases remaining between them. CDR3: CATRDQVATNEKLFF. The CDR3 region has the DNA TGTGCCACCAGGGATCAGGTTGCAACTAATGAAAAACTGTTTTTT.

V usage is TRBV30 and J usage is TRBJ2-3; D is perhaps TRBD1 (5 bases). Per the germline V gene, CDR1 is GTSNPN and CDR2 is SVGIG (reference sequence). V dropped 0 bases and J dropped 2 bases, with 9 bases sitting between them. This CDR3 comprises 14 residues. CDR3 DNA sequence: TGTGCCTGGAGTGTACAAGGGGCCACAGATACGCAGTATTTT. Protein product: CAWSVQGATDTQYF.

With respect to this clonotype: This sequence may be a read error, since a much larger clone differs from it by one base. The chain combines TRBV5-4 with TRBJ1-1, with D possibly TRBD1 on 5 matching bases. The CDR3 runs to 12 residues. Germline CDR1 reads SGHNT; CDR2 reads YYREEE (reference sequence). DNA for the CDR3: TGTGCCAACAGCTTGGCGGGGGACGGGGCTTTCTTT. Its translation is CANSLAGDGAFF.

This clonotype was counted a few times. The J gene is TRBJ2-7, the V gene TRBV29-1; 9 bases map to TRBD1. Germline V CDR1 and CDR2: SQVTM, ANQGSEA. The CDR3 length is 15 residues. The V and J ends lost 0 bases and 3 bases, in that order; junction bases with no gene match: 6. The CDR3 nucleotides are TGCAGCGTTGAAGATTGGGGACAGGGAGTCTACGAGCAGTACTTC. Protein sequence: CSVEDWGQGVYEQYF.